The 27 T cell receptor beta chains below come from one sample, sequenced in a study of blood T cell repertoires in COVID-19. Repertoires were generated with immunoSEQ multiplex PCR, while TCRdb's copy carries only in-frame clones and drops some. The table has around 160,000 clones, about nine tenths seen once; the top ten hold 3.5% to 4.5%. Sequences were obtained from PBMCs or T cells enriched from blood (not recorded which). The source of these receptors is a woman aged 40 to 49 who had been exposed to COVID-19.

This chain connects TRBV27 to TRBJ1-5; tentatively, D is TRBD1 (5 bases). The germline V gene has CDR1 MNHEY and CDR2 SMNVEV (reference sequence). Trimming removed 6 bases from V and 0 bases from J, with 15 bases in between. The CDR3 covers 16 residues. The CDR3 spells CASSSIGVYSNQPQHF. In nucleotides, the CDR3 is TGTGCCAGCAGCTCGATAGGGGTTTATAGCAATCAGCCCCAGCATTTT.

This chain connects TRBV7-3 to TRBJ1-4; D call uncertain. V was cut by 2 bases and J by 8 bases, with 12 bases left in between. Per the germline V gene, CDR1 is SGHTA and CDR2 is FQGTGA. CDR3 size: 14 residues. The DNA for the CDR3 is TGTGCCAGCAGCTTAGCTCCCCCGGGGGAAAAACTGTTTTTT. Protein sequence: CASSLAPPGEKLFF.

V usage is TRBV7-8 and J usage is TRBJ1-5; D is possibly TRBD1 (6 bases). There are 15 residues in the CDR3. Germline V lookup: CDR1 SGHVS, CDR2 FQNEAQ. V was trimmed by 5 bases and J by 5 bases, leaving 16 bases between them. For the CDR3, the DNA is TGTGCCAGCAGCCCCGGGACATTCCGGGATCAGCCCCAGCATTTT. This codes for CASSPGTFRDQPQHF.

This chain joins TRBV12-3 or TRBV12-4 and TRBJ1-2; D gene uncertain. The CDR3 sequence is 12 residues long. V lost 2 bases to trimming and J lost 3 bases, with 4 bases between them. The CDR3 nucleotides read TGTGCCAGCAGTTTAACAGACTATGGCTACACCTTC. Its protein product is CASSLTDYGYTF.

The chain links TRBV6-5 to TRBJ1-2; TRBD1 is a possible D gene (6 bases). The CDR3 sequence is 15 residues long. V lost 6 bases to trimming and J lost 4 bases, with 18 bases between them. Germline assignment: CDR1 MNHEY and CDR2 SVGAGI. The CDR3 DNA is TGTGCCAGCAGCCTTGAATTGCGGGGGCCCTATGGCTACACCTTC. It specifies CASSLELRGPYGYTF.

The chain links TRBV29-1 to TRBJ2-2, with D maybe TRBD1 (6 bases). The CDR3 has 14 residues. Germline V gene lookup returns CDR1 SQVTM and CDR2 ANQGSEA. The V gene lost 0 bases and the J gene lost 6 bases, with 11 bases spanning the gap. The CDR3 sequence: CSVEEGAPPGELFF. The CDR3 nucleotides read TGCAGCGTTGAAGAGGGGGCCCCCCCCGGGGAGCTGTTTTTT.

The genes are TRBV19 and TRBJ2-2; 8 bases agree with TRBD1. Germline V CDR1 and CDR2: LNHDA, SQIVND (reference sequence). V was clipped by 4 bases and J by 2 bases; unmatched bases: 3. The CDR3 loop spans 15 amino acids. The DNA for the CDR3 is TGTGCCAGTAGTAAGGACAGGGTTAACACCGGGGAGCTGTTTTTT. It yields the protein CASSKDRVNTGELFF.

This rearrangement joins TRBV2 to TRBJ1-5; 7 nucleotides match TRBD1. With 7 bases clipped from V and 0 bases from J, the junction kept 3 bases outside the gene matches. The CDR3 extends over 14 amino acids. The germline V gene encodes CDR1 SNHLY and CDR2 FYNNEI. CDR3: CASKTGSSNQPQHF. In DNA, the CDR3 is TGTGCCAGCAAGACAGGGAGTAGCAATCAGCCCCAGCATTTT.

This sequence joins TRBV3-1 (or the pseudogene TRBV3-2) and TRBJ1-1; tentatively, D is TRBD1 (6 bases). CDR3 length equals 13 residues. Looked up from germline, CDR1 is LGHDT and CDR2 is YNNKEL (reference sequence). V lost 8 bases, J lost 4 bases, and 14 bases lay in between. The CDR3 region is CASRPGEGTEAFF. The DNA for the CDR3 is TGTGCCAGCCGGCCAGGGGAGGGCACTGAAGCTTTCTTT.

The chain joins TRBV5-1 to TRBJ2-7, with TRBD2 matching over 13 bases. Per germline, CDR1 SGHRS and CDR2 YFSETQ. The junction had 4 bases not matched to a gene; V was cut back by 3 bases and J by 4 bases. The CDR3 loop spans 15 amino acids. The CDR3 sequence: CASSWTSGSEYEQYF. CDR3 DNA sequence: TGCGCCAGCAGCTGGACTAGCGGGAGTGAGTACGAGCAGTACTTC.

The chain recombines TRBV11-2 with TRBJ2-7, with D possibly matching TRBD1 (6 bases). Germline CDR1 SGHAT, CDR2 FQNNGV. This CDR3 comprises 15 residues. With 0 bases removed from V and 3 bases from J, the gap between germline ends came to 12 bases. The CDR3 sequence: CASSLDWQGIYEQYF. CDR3 in DNA: TGTGCCAGCAGCTTAGATTGGCAGGGGATCTACGAGCAGTACTTC.

The chain recombines TRBV14 with TRBJ2-2; TRBD2 matches 8 bases. V was pared by 0 bases and J by 0 bases, with 9 bases of the junction left unmatched. This CDR3 has 19 amino acids. Germline values: CDR1 SGHDN, CDR2 FVKESK. CDR3 DNA sequence: TGTGCCAGCAGCCAAGAACTCCATCCGGGACTAGCGAACACCGGGGAGCTGTTTTTT. It codes for CASSQELHPGLANTGELFF.

This chain connects TRBV6-5 to TRBJ2-6; maybe TRBD2 (5 bases). Trimming left V 3 bases short and J 2 bases short, with 11 bases between. Germline V gene lookup returns CDR1 MNHEY and CDR2 SVGAGI. The CDR3 covers 16 residues. The CDR3 is CASSYSPRAGANVLTF. The CDR3 nucleotides are TGTGCCAGCAGTTATAGTCCGCGGGCTGGGGCCAACGTCCTGACTTTC.

The chain carries TRBV29-1 and TRBJ1-4; D ambiguous. The germline V and J ends were trimmed by 7 bases and 1 base, with 10 bases remaining between them. This CDR3 is built from 13 residues. The V gene's germline CDR1 is SQVTM and CDR2 ANQGSEA. CDR3 sequence: CSAKPGTNEKLFF. The CDR3 DNA sequence: TGCAGCGCGAAGCCGGGAACTAATGAAAAACTGTTTTTT.

The chain is built from TRBV7-9 and TRBJ2-3; possible D gene TRBD1, 5 bases. The length of the CDR3 is 14 residues. The germline gives CDR1 SEHNR, CDR2 FQNEAQ (reference sequence). The ends were cut back, 2 bases at V and 3 bases at J, with 9 bases in the middle. The CDR3 region has the DNA TGTGCCAGCAGCTTACAGGGCCAGACAGATACGCAGTATTTT. Translated, it gives CASSLQGQTDTQYF.

This chain links TRBV29-1 with TRBJ2-7, with D maybe TRBD2 (6 bases). CDR3 length: 13 amino acids. Trimming left V 4 bases short and J 0 bases short, with 10 bases between. Germline CDR1 and CDR2: SQVTM and ANQGSEA. The CDR3 spells CSVGGVSSYEQYF. In DNA form, the CDR3 reads TGCAGCGTTGGGGGGGTGAGCTCCTACGAGCAGTACTTC.

This chain joins TRBV5-6 and TRBJ2-3; D is perhaps TRBD1 (6 bases). Per germline, CDR1 SGHDT and CDR2 YYEEEE. The CDR3 is 13 amino acids. V lost 2 bases and J 3 bases, leaving 7 bases between the germline ends. DNA of the CDR3: TGTGCCAGCAGCTTTCAGGGGACAGATACGCAGTATTTT. This translates into CASSFQGTDTQYF.

Comment on this clone: Compared with germline, one end of the junction differs, possibly owing to a read error. The chain is built from TRBV6-5 and TRBJ1-1; 7 positions match TRBD1. Germline values: CDR1 MNHEY, CDR2 SVGAGI. This CDR3 spans 15 amino acids. CDR3 sequence reads: CASRMTFRGNAEAFF. The CDR3 DNA sequence: TGTGCCAGCAGGATGACATTCAGGGGGAACGCTGAAGCTTTCTTT.

This chain links TRBV7-2 with TRBJ2-2; 7 positions match TRBD2. The CDR3 is 13 amino acids. Germline V CDR1 and CDR2: SGHTA, FQGNSA. With V trimmed by 11 bases and J by 4 bases, 7 bases remained unmatched. The CDR3 DNA is TGTGCCTGCGGAGAGCGGGGCACCGGGGAGCTGTTTTTT. This sequence encodes CACGERGTGELFF.

The chain carries TRBV2 and TRBJ2-5; TRBD1 matches 10 bases. The V segment lost 3 bases and the J segment 4 bases; nucleotides outside the gene matches: 8. The CDR3 sequence is 16 residues long. Germline V gene sequence: CDR1 SNHLY, CDR2 FYNNEI. This CDR3 reads CASSEGFRDRGETQYF. The CDR3 nucleotides are TGTGCCAGCAGTGAGGGATTCCGGGACAGGGGAGAGACCCAGTACTTC.

J is TRBJ2-2 and V is TRBV27; a weak D match, TRBD2 (7 bases). Germline-derived CDR1 and CDR2 are MNHEY and SMNVEV (reference sequence). The CDR3 consists of 16 residues. V was clipped by 7 bases and J by 5 bases, with 20 bases between them. The CDR3 spells CASTRRAGAGTGELFF. The CDR3 DNA sequence: TGTGCCAGCACCCGTCGTGCGGGGGCTGGTACCGGGGAGCTGTTTTTT.

This clone was found once. This rearrangement joins TRBV27 to TRBJ1-2; TRBD1 matches 9 bases. This CDR3 comprises 17 residues. V was pared by 0 bases and J by 5 bases, with 10 bases of the junction left unmatched. Germline values: CDR1 MNHEY, CDR2 SMNVEV (reference sequence). The CDR3 DNA is TGTGCCAGCAGTTTATCGATAAGTACAGGGGGCCATTATGGCTACACCTTC. Residues: CASSLSISTGGHYGYTF.

On this clone: The identical CDR3 is also encoded by other nucleotide sequences in the sample. The chain carries TRBV3-1 (or the pseudogene TRBV3-2) and TRBJ2-2, with D unresolved. From germline, CDR1 is LGHDT and CDR2 YNNKEL (reference sequence). The CDR3 spans 12 residues. V was trimmed by 1 base and J by 7 bases, leaving 4 bases between them. CDR3 bases: TGTGCCAGCAGCCAAGGTCTCGGGGAGCTGTTTTTT. This codes for CASSQGLGELFF.

The V gene is TRBV5-1, the J gene TRBJ2-3, with D maybe TRBD2 (5 bases). CDR1 is SGHRS and CDR2 is YFSETQ in the germline V gene. CDR3 length: 13 amino acids. Trimming removed 4 bases at V and 6 bases at J, with 12 bases between. The CDR3 sequence: CASSPSGGDTQYF. In DNA, the CDR3 is TGCGCCAGCAGCCCTTCCGGCGGGGATACGCAGTATTTT.

The chain carries TRBV10-1 and TRBJ2-5, with TRBD2 as a possible D gene (6 bases). This CDR3 has 14 amino acids. Deletions cut 0 bases from V and 5 bases from J, with 10 bases between. The germline V gene has CDR1 WNHNN and CDR2 SYGVQD (reference sequence). CDR3 sequence: CASSESRLAETQYF. As DNA, the CDR3 is TGCGCCAGCAGTGAGTCGAGGCTAGCGGAGACCCAGTACTTC.

The rearrangement links TRBV2 to TRBJ1-1; D possibly corresponds to TRBD1 (6 bases). Trimming removed 7 bases from V and 1 base from J, with 13 bases in between. The V gene's germline CDR1 is SNHLY and CDR2 FYNNEI. The CDR3 loop spans 14 amino acids. The CDR3 DNA follows: TGTGCCAGCACCAGGAGGACAGCGAACACTGAAGCTTTCTTT. This translates into CASTRRTANTEAFF.

The chain is built from TRBV5-1 and TRBJ1-1; D is perhaps TRBD1 (5 bases). The V and J ends lost 0 bases and 0 bases respectively, with 12 bases between them. Germline assignment: CDR1 SGHRS and CDR2 YFSETQ. This CDR3 contains 16 residues. The CDR3 here is CASSLDGSGLNTEAFF. The CDR3 region has the DNA TGCGCCAGCAGCTTGGACGGTTCAGGGTTGAACACTGAAGCTTTCTTT.